This T cell receptor beta chain derives from a study of spatial heterogeneity in lung cancer. Study as a whole: The donors were 55 to 80 patients with non-small cell lung cancer that was early-stage and untreated. Compared with alpha-chain sequences, beta-chain sequences were consistently detected in greater numbers. Overall study results and limits: Resection saw ubiquitous expanded tumor TCRs appear in blood more than follow-up did.

For this clonotype: The antigen is not known. A much larger clone differs from this one at a single base, so this may be a read error.

The CDR3 loop spans 16 amino acids. Germline V lookup: CDR1 SNHLY, CDR2 FYNNEI. The J segment lost 0 bases and the V segment lost 2 bases, leaving 4 bases of the junction unmatched. TCRdb reprocessed the 5' RACE reads via MiXCR and lists one record per CDR3 protein. The repertoire holds about 43,000 distinct CDR3 sequences, with under 25% as singletons. Time point specified: blood at routine non-recurrence follow-up after resection. Whole RNA, isolated from tumor, nontumor lung or frozen PBMC, was sequenced without prior sorting. V is TRBV2 and J is TRBJ2-1, with TRBD2 matching 7 bases. The source of this sequence is a female donor with early-stage non-small cell lung cancer. The source was PBMCs, collected at follow-up. The CDR3 here is CASSELRESSYNEQFF. Here the CDR3 DNA reads TGTGCCAGCAGTGAATTGCGGGAGAGCTCCTACAATGAGCAGTTCTTC. Looking up the rest from reference TRBV2 and TRBJ2-1 gives the full variable domain: EPEVTQTPSHQVTQMGQEVILRCVPISNHLYFYWYRQILGQKVEFLVSFYNNEISEKSEIFDDQFSVERPDGSNFTLKIRSTKLEDSAMYFCASSELRESSYNEQFFGPGTRLTVL.